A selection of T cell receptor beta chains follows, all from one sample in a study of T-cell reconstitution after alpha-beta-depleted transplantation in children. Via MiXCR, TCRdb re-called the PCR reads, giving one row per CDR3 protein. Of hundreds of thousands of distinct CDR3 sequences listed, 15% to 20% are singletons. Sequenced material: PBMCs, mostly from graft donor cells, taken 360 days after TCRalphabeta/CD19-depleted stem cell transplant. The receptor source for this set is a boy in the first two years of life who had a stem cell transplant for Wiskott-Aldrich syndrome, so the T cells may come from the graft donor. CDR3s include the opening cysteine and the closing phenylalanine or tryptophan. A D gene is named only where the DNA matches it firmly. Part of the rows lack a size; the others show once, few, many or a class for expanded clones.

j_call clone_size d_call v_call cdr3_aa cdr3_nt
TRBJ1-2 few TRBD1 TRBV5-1 CASSLLRTGRNGYTF TGCGCCAGCAGCTTGTTGAGGACAGGGAGGAATGGCTACACCTTC
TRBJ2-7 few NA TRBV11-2 CASSLDPVRAEQYF TGTGCCAGCAGCTTAGATCCCGTCAGGGCCGAGCAGTACTTC
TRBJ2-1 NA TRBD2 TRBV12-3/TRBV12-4 CASRVAGSYNEQFF TGTGCCAGCAGAGTAGCGGGATCCTACAATGAGCAGTTCTTC
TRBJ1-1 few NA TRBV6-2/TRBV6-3 CASRERVNTEAFF TGTGCCAGCAGAGAGAGGGTGAACACTGAAGCTTTCTTT
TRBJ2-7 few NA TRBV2 CATTGSHF TGTGCCACCACGGGATCCCACTTC
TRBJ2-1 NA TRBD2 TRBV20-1 CSARSPLAGGTYNEQFF TGCAGTGCTAGATCTCCCTTAGCGGGGGGAACCTACAATGAGCAGTTCTTC
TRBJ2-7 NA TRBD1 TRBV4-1 CASSQVLTGARRDEQYF TGCGCCAGCAGCCAAGTGCTGACAGGGGCCCGCCGGGACGAGCAGTACTTC
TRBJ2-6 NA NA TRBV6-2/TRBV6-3 CASSWGPYKSSGANVLTF TGTGCCAGCAGTTGGGGACCATATAAGAGCTCTGGGGCCAACGTCCTGACTTTC
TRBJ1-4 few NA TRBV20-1 CSVQSEKLFF TGCAGTGTCCAAAGTGAAAAACTGTTTTTT
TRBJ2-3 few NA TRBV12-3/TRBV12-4 CASSRSSTDTQYF TGTGCCAGCAGTCGATCCAGCACAGATACGCAGTATTTT
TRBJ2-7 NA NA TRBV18 CASSPPPGQAGSATGRPLYEQYF TGTGCCAGCTCACCACCGCCTGGGCAGGCGGGAAGCGCTACAGGTCGCCCGCTTTACGAGCAGTACTTC
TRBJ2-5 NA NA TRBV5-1 CASSSGTLKEAQYF TGCGCCAGCAGCTCCGGGACATTGAAGGAGGCCCAGTACTTC
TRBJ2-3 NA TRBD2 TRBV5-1 CASSLGLLAGARTDTQYF TGCGCCAGCAGCTTGGGGCTTCTAGCGGGGGCCCGCACAGATACGCAGTATTTT
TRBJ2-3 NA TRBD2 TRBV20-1 CSAGLAGTTLTDTQYF TGCAGTGCGGGACTAGCGGGTACCACACTCACTGATACGCAGTATTTT
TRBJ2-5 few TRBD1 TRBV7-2 CASRHGQGRTETQYF TGTGCCAGCAGACATGGACAGGGTCGGACAGAGACCCAGTACTTC
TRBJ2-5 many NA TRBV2 CASSTGRETQYF TGTGCCAGCTCGACAGGGAGGGAGACCCAGTACTTC
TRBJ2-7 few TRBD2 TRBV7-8 CASSLGLAGMYEQYF TGTGCCAGCAGCTTAGGACTAGCGGGGATGTACGAGCAGTACTTC
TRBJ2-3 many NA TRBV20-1 CSARLAGTDTQYF TGCAGTGCTAGGTTAGCGGGCACAGATACGCAGTATTTT
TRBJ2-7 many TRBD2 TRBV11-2 CASRQPGGLPPYEQYF TGTGCCAGCAGACAACCGGGGGGACTGCCCCCCTACGAGCAGTACTTC
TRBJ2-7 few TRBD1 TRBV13 CASSRKRQGRSLGYF TGTGCCAGCAGCCGAAAGAGACAGGGGCGTTCCTTGGGCTACTTC
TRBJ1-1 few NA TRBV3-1 CASSQLQRNTEAFF TGTGCCAGCAGCCAGTTACAACGCAACACTGAAGCTTTCTTT
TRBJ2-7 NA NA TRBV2 CASSLLVTGSPLHYEQYF TGTGCCAGCAGTTTATTGGTCACTGGGAGCCCACTTCACTACGAGCAGTACTTC
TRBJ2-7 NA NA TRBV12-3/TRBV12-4 CASSSGEYSYEQYF TGTGCCAGCAGTTCGGGAGAGTACTCCTACGAGCAGTACTTC
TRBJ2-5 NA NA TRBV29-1 CSVAGGPETQYF TGCAGCGTGGCCGGGGGCCCGGAGACCCAGTACTTC
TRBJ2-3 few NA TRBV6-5 CASSYSILGGTQYF TGTGCCAGCAGTTACTCGATTCTGGGGGGTACGCAGTATTTT
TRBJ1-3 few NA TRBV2 CASSYKASGNTIYF TGTGCCAGCAGTTACAAAGCCTCTGGAAACACCATATATTTT
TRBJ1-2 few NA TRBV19 CASSSTSSYGYTF TGTGCCAGTAGCTCCACCTCAAGCTATGGCTACACCTTC
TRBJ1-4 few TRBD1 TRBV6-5 CASSYGQGAREKLFF TGTGCCAGCAGTTACGGACAGGGGGCGCGTGAAAAACTGTTTTTT